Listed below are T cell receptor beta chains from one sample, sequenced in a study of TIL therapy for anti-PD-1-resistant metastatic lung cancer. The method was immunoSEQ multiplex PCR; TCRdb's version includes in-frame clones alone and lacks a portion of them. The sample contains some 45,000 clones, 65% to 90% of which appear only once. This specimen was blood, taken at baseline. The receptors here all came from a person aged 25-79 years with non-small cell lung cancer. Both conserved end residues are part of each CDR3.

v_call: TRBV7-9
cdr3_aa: CASSTGTDGYGYTF

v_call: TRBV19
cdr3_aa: CASSIVGTPNTGELFF

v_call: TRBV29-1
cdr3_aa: CRISGGTDPLDGYTF

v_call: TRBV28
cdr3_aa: CASSRDSSGANVLTF

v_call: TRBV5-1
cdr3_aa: CASSLGQGASGQYF

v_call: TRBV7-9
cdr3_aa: CASSISFPETQYF

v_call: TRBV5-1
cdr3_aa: CASSKGQGDEQYF

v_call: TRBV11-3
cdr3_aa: CASSLDRGGTGELFF

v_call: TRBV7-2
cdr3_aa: CASSPRDRANYGYTF

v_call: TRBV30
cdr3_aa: CAWSVLAGSYEQYF

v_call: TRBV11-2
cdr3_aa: CASSSHRGVEGYTF

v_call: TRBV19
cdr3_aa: CASSYRRGGRESRHNEQFF

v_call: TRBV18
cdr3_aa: CASSPGTSGNNWVEQYF